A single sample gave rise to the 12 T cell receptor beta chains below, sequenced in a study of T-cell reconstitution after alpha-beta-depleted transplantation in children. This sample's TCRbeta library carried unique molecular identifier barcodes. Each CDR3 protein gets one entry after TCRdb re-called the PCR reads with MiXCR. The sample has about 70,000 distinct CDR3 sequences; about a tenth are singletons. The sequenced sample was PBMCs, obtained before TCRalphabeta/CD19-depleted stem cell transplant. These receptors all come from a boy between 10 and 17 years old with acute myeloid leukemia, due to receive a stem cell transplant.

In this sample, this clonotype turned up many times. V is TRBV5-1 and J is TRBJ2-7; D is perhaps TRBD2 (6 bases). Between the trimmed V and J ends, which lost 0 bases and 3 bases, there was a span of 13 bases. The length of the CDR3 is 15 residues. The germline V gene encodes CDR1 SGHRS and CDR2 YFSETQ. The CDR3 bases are TGCGCCAGCAGCTTGGGACCAACCGGGAGCTACGAGCAGTACTTC. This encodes CASSLGPTGSYEQYF.

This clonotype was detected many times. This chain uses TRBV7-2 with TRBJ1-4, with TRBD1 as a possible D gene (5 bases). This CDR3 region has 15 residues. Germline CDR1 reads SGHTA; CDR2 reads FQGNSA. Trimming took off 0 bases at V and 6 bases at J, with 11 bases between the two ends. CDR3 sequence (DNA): TGTGCCAGCAGCTTAGCGGGGGGAAATGATGAAAAACTGTTTTTT. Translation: CASSLAGGNDEKLFF. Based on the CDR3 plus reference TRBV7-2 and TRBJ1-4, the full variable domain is GAGVSQSPSNKVTEKGKDVELRCDPISGHTALYWYRQSLGQGLEFLIYFQGNSAPDKSGLPSDRFSAERTGGSVSTLTIQRTQQEDSAVYLCASSLAGGNDEKLFFGSGTQLSVL.

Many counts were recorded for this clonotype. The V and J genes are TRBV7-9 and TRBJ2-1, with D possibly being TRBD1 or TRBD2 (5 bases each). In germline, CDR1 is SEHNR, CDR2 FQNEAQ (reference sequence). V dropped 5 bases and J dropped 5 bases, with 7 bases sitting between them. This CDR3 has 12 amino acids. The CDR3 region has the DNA TGTGCCAGCAGCATGGGGGACAATGAGCAGTTCTTC. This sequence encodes CASSMGDNEQFF.

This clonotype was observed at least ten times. CDR3 in DNA: TGTGCCAGCAGCTTATCGACTAGTCCCAATGAGCAGTTCTTC. Translated: CASSLSTSPNEQFF. The chain links TRBV11-2 to TRBJ2-1, with TRBD2 as a possible D gene (6 bases). V lost 2 bases and J 6 bases, leaving 11 bases between the germline ends. Germline CDR1 SGHAT, CDR2 FQNNGV. This CDR3 has 14 amino acids.

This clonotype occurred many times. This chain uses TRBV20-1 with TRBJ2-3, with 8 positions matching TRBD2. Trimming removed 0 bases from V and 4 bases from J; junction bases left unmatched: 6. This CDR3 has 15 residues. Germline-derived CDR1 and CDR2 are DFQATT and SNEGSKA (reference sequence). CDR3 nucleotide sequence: TGCAGTGCTAGAGATCCGGCTAGCGGGCCAGATACGCAGTATTTT. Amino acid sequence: CSARDPASGPDTQYF.

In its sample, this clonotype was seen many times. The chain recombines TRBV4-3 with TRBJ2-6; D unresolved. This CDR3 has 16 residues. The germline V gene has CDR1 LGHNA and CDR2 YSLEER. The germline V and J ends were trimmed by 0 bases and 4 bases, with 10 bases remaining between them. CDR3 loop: CASSQDMTLGANVLTF. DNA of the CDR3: TGCGCCAGCAGCCAAGACATGACGCTAGGGGCCAACGTCCTGACTTTC.

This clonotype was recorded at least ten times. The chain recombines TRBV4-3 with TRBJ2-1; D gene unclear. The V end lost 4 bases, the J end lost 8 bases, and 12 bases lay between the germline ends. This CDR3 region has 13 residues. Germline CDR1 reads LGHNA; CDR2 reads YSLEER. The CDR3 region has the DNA TGCGCCAGCAGCCGCAATAGCATCCATGAGCAGTTCTTC. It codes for CASSRNSIHEQFF.

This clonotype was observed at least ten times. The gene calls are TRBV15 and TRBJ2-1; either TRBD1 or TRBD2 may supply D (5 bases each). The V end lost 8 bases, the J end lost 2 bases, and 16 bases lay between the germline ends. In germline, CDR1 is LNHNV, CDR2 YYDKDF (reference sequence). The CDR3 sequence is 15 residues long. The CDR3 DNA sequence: TGTGCCACCTGTCCGGGACCTCCCCCCTACAATGAGCAGTTCTTC. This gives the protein CATCPGPPPYNEQFF.

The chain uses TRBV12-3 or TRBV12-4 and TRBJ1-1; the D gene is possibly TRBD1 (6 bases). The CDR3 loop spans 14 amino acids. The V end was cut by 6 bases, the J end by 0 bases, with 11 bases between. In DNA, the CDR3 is TGTGCCAGCAGGCGGGACACCCTGAACACTGAAGCTTTCTTT. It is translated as CASRRDTLNTEAFF.

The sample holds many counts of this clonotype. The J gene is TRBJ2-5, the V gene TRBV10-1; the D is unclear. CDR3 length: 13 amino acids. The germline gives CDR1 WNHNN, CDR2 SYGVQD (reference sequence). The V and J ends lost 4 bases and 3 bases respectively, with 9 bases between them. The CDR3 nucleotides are TGCGCCAGCAGTGTTGCAGGAGAAGAGACCCAGTACTTC. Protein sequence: CASSVAGEETQYF.

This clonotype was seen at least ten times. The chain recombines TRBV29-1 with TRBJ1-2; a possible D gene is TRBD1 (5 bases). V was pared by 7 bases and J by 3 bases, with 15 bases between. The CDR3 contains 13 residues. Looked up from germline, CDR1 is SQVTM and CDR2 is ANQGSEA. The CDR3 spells CSAEPKGYYGYTF. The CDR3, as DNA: TGCAGCGCAGAACCGAAGGGGTACTATGGCTACACCTTC. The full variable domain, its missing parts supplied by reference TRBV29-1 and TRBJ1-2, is SAVISQKPSRDICQRGTSLTIQCQVDSQVTMMFWYRQQPGQSLTLIATANQGSEATYESGFVIDKFPISRPNLTFSTLTVSNMSPEDSSIYLCSAEPKGYYGYTFGSGTRLTVV.

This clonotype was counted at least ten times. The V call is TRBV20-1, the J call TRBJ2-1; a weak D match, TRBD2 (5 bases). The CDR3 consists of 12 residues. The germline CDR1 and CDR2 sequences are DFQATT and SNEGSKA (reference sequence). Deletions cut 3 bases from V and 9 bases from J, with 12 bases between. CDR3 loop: CSARVLAIEQFF. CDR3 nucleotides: TGCAGTGCTAGGGTCCTAGCAATTGAGCAGTTCTTC.